What follows are 8 T cell receptor beta chains derived from one specimen sequenced in a study of T cells in Graves' hyperthyroidism and ophthalmopathy. It was RNA transcripts that yielded the amplified TCR beta CDR3 regions. RT-PCR in the first round (using the HTBI primer set) targeted the TCR CDR3. One entry per CDR3 protein, called by TCRdb with MiXCR from the multiplex PCR reads. Of under 400,000 distinct CDR3 sequences detected, roughly 20% appear once; the ten largest clones hold under 55%. The material sequenced was blood. The origin of the receptors is a woman aged 45-60 years with Graves' hyperthyroidism.

This clonotype turned up a few times. V gene TRBV12-3 or TRBV12-4 combines with J gene TRBJ2-1; tentatively, D is TRBD1 (5 bases). The V and J ends lost 10 bases and 5 bases respectively, with 33 bases between them. The CDR3 spans 19 residues. The CDR3 loop is CATTLNTFLQANPHNEQFF. CDR3 in DNA: TGTGCCACCACACTTAATACCTTTTTACAGGCCAACCCGCACAATGAGCAGTTCTTC.

This chain connects TRBV9 to TRBJ1-6; possibly TRBD1 for D (5 bases). In germline, CDR1 is SGDLS, CDR2 YYNGEE. Trimming removed 4 bases at V and 9 bases at J, with 17 bases between. There are 15 residues in the CDR3. CDR3 region: CASSTDSQEASPLHF. The CDR3 DNA reads as TGTGCCAGCAGCACAGACAGTCAGGAAGCTTCACCCCTCCACTTT.

The gene calls are TRBV4-1 and TRBJ1-4; D uncertain. Germline assignment: CDR1 MGHRA and CDR2 YSYEKL. V was shortened by 1 base and J by 7 bases, with 13 bases between the two germline ends. The CDR3 consists of 15 residues. The CDR3 nucleotides read TGCGCCAGCAGCCAAGCCCAGGCATCAATTGAAAAACTGTTTTTT. As protein: CASSQAQASIEKLFF.

At least ten counts were recorded for this clonotype. The chain joins TRBV7-9 to TRBJ2-2, with D uncertain. The CDR3 spans 15 residues. Germline V gene sequence: CDR1 SEHNR, CDR2 FQNEAQ (reference sequence). The germline V and J ends were trimmed by 3 bases and 5 bases, with 13 bases remaining between them. Here the CDR3 DNA reads TGTGCCAGCAGCTTTAGGCCAGGTGAAACCGGGGAGCTGTTTTTT. This translates into CASSFRPGETGELFF.

This clonotype was recorded many times. The V gene is TRBV27, the J gene TRBJ1-6; TRBD1 is a possible D gene (6 bases). Deletions cut 1 base from V and 7 bases from J, with 14 bases between. Germline V gene lookup returns CDR1 MNHEY and CDR2 SMNVEV (reference sequence). The CDR3 has 16 residues. CDR3: CASSLYAQGTNSPLHF. The DNA for the CDR3 is TGTGCCAGCAGTTTATATGCACAGGGCACGAATTCACCCCTCCACTTT.

This clonotype was counted between two and nine times. The chain combines TRBV6-1 with TRBJ1-1; D not resolved. Germline V gives CDR1 MNHNS, CDR2 SASEGT. The CDR3 runs 12 residues. Trimming removed 6 bases from V and 5 bases from J, with 10 bases in between. DNA for the CDR3: TGTGCCAGCAGCCAAAGGGTGACTGAAGCTTTCTTT. Encoded protein: CASSQRVTEAFF.

V usage is TRBV10-3 and J usage is TRBJ2-3; perhaps TRBD2 as D (6 bases). V was pared by 0 bases and J by 2 bases, with 9 bases between. From germline, CDR1 is ENHRY and CDR2 SYGVKD. There are 15 residues in the CDR3. In DNA, the CDR3 is TGTGCCATCAGTGAGTCTGGCGGGATCACAGATACGCAGTATTTT. Translation gives CAISESGGITDTQYF.

The rearrangement uses TRBV5-1 and TRBJ2-7, with 8 positions matching TRBD2. V trimming: 1 base; J trimming: 6 bases; junction bases outside the gene matches: 9. Germline V gives CDR1 SGHRS, CDR2 YFSETQ. This CDR3 has 15 amino acids. CDR3 in DNA: TGCGCCAGCAGCTTGCTCGGGAGGGGCCTCGGCGAGCAGTACTTC. The encoded protein is CASSLLGRGLGEQYF.